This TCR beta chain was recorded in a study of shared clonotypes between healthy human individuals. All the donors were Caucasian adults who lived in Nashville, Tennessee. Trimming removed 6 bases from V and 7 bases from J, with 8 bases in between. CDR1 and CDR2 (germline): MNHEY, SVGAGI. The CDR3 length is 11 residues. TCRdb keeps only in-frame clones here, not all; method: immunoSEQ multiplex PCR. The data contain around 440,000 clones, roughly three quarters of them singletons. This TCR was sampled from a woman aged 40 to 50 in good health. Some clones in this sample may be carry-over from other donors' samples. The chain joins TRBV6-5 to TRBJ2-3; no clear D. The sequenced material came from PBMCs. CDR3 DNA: TGTGCCAGCAGGAGCGCAAATACGCAGTATTTT. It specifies CASRSANTQYF.